This is a list of T cell receptor beta chains from one sample in a study of blood T cell repertoires in COVID-19. Some clones are missing from TCRdb's copy, which holds only in-frame ones; the method was immunoSEQ multiplex PCR. The repertoire includes about 140,000 clones, over 65% of them detected once, and 4.8% sits in the top ten. The sample taken for sequencing was peripheral blood. These TCRs come from a human donor in a cohort sampled during active COVID-19. CDR3s include the opening cysteine and the closing phenylalanine or tryptophan. A D gene is named only where the DNA matches it firmly. Not every row has a clone size; where given, it reads once, few, many or a size class.

V: TRBV7-2
length: 16
J: TRBJ1-1
D: NA
size: once
DNA: TGTGCCAGCAGCTTAGACGGGGGGCCAGGAGACACTGAAGCTTTCTTT
CDR3: CASSLDGGPGDTEAFF

V: TRBV9
length: 16
J: TRBJ2-2
D: NA
size: NA
DNA: TGTGCCAGCAGCGCTCCCGGGACTTACGGAACCGGGGAGCTGTTTTTT
CDR3: CASSAPGTYGTGELFF

V: TRBV6-5
length: 15
J: TRBJ2-1
D: TRBD2
size: NA
DNA: TGTGCCTATCTACTGGGGCGGGGGGTTTTCAATGAGCAGTTCTTC
CDR3: CAYLLGRGVFNEQFF

V: TRBV4-2
length: 17
J: TRBJ2-1
D: NA
size: NA
DNA: TGTGCCAGCAGCCAATCCCGTTCCGGGTACTCCTACAATGAGCAGTTCTTC
CDR3: CASSQSRSGYSYNEQFF

V: TRBV7-9
length: 15
J: TRBJ1-6
D: NA
size: NA
DNA: TGTGCCAGCAGCCCCGGAGTGCGGGGAAATTCACCCCTCCACTTT
CDR3: CASSPGVRGNSPLHF

V: TRBV5-1
length: 17
J: TRBJ2-5
D: TRBD1
size: NA
DNA: TGCGCCAGCAGCTTGGTCACCGGGACAGCACAGGGAGAGACCCAGTACTTC
CDR3: CASSLVTGTAQGETQYF

V: TRBV19
length: 13
J: TRBJ1-4
D: NA
size: NA
DNA: TGTGCCAGCCAGGACAGCCCCGGGGAAAAACTGTTTTTT
CDR3: CASQDSPGEKLFF

V: TRBV7-3
length: 15
J: TRBJ2-6
D: NA
size: NA
DNA: TGTGCCAGCAGCCTAGGGGTTGGTGGGGCCAACGTCCTGACTTTC
CDR3: CASSLGVGGANVLTF

V: TRBV5-8
length: 13
J: TRBJ1-6
D: NA
size: NA
DNA: TGTGCCGGACTAAAAGGGGATAATTCACCCCTCCACTTT
CDR3: CAGLKGDNSPLHF

V: TRBV5-1
length: 12
J: TRBJ2-3
D: NA
size: NA
DNA: TGCGCCAGCAGCCAGTCCACAGATACGCAGTATTTT
CDR3: CASSQSTDTQYF

V: TRBV5-1
length: 16
J: TRBJ2-3
D: TRBD2
size: NA
DNA: TGCGCCAGCAGCTTGGCGGTCGGGAGGGAGACAGATACGCAGTATTTT
CDR3: CASSLAVGRETDTQYF

V: TRBV6-2/TRBV6-3
length: 16
J: TRBJ2-5
D: TRBD2
size: NA
DNA: TGTGCCAGCAGTCCACGGACTAGCATGGGCCAAGAGACCCAGTACTTC
CDR3: CASSPRTSMGQETQYF

V: TRBV30
length: 13
J: TRBJ2-7
D: NA
size: NA
DNA: TGTGCCTGGAGCGGAGGGGGCCGAGGTGAGCAGTACTTC
CDR3: CAWSGGGRGEQYF

V: TRBV5-6
length: 14
J: TRBJ1-6
D: NA
size: once
DNA: TGTGCCAGCAGTGGTGTGGGGGCGGATTCACCCCTCCACTTT
CDR3: CASSGVGADSPLHF

V: TRBV9
length: 14
J: TRBJ2-3
D: TRBD2
size: once
DNA: TGTGCCAGCGCGGGGGGCTACGGCACAGATACGCAGTATTTT
CDR3: CASAGGYGTDTQYF

V: TRBV4-1
length: 17
J: TRBJ2-2
D: TRBD1
size: NA
DNA: TGCGCCAGCAGCCAAGTTACAGGGGCCCCCAGCATCGGGGAGCTGTTTTTT
CDR3: CASSQVTGAPSIGELFF

V: TRBV12-3/TRBV12-4
length: 13
J: TRBJ2-1
D: TRBD2
size: NA
DNA: TGTGCCAGCAGTCGGGGACTAGCGGGGGTGCAGTTCTTC
CDR3: CASSRGLAGVQFF

V: TRBV5-1
length: 15
J: TRBJ1-4
D: TRBD1
size: NA
DNA: TGCGCCAGCAGGGAGAGGGGGCTGACTAATGAAAAACTGTTTTTT
CDR3: CASRERGLTNEKLFF

V: TRBV5-4
length: 15
J: TRBJ1-1
D: NA
size: NA
DNA: TGTGCCAGCAGCGCCCTCCGACAAGGGGACACTGAAGCTTTCTTT
CDR3: CASSALRQGDTEAFF

V: TRBV28
length: 14
J: TRBJ1-1
D: NA
size: NA
DNA: TGTGCCAGCAGTTTACTTAACCGTCGGACTGAAGCTTTCTTT
CDR3: CASSLLNRRTEAFF

V: TRBV19
length: 14
J: TRBJ1-5
D: TRBD1
size: few
DNA: TGTGCCAGTAGTATGCGGACAGGGTTAAAGCCCCAGCATTTT
CDR3: CASSMRTGLKPQHF